This is a list of T cell receptor beta chains from one sample in a study of T cells after posttransplantation cyclophosphamide. The protocol was immunoSEQ multiplex PCR, while the TCRdb copy is restricted to in-frame clones and leaves out a portion. The top ten hold 25% to 35% of the sample, which has around 2,800 clones, less than 75% seen once. Sequenced material: PBMCs, taken 30 days after allogeneic stem cell transplant with posttransplant cyclophosphamide. The source of these receptors is a female patient aged 45-60 years who received an allogeneic stem cell transplant from a related donor, was CMV-positive, and had no GVHD. Some T cells here may be from the graft donor. The CDR3 runs from the conserved cysteine through the conserved F or W. The D gene is left open where the match is weak. Clone size appears in some rows only: once, few, many, or a class for an expanded clone.

TRBJ1-5,NA,NA,15,TRBV5-6,TGTGCCAGCAGCTTGGGGCAGTATAGCAATCAGCCCCAGCATTTT,CASSLGQYSNQPQHF
TRBJ2-3,TRBD1,large,15,TRBV7-3,TGTGCCAGCAGCATTGGACAGGGAAGCACAGATACGCAGTATTTT,CASSIGQGSTDTQYF
TRBJ2-7,NA,NA,14,TRBV5-6,TGTGCCAGCAGCTGGGAAGGGGGCTCCTACGAGCAGTACTTC,CASSWEGGSYEQYF
TRBJ1-2,NA,NA,12,TRBV6-6,TGTGCCAGCAGCCCCGGTGCCTATGGCTACACCTTC,CASSPGAYGYTF
TRBJ2-5,TRBD1,NA,17,TRBV4-2,TGTGCCAGCAGCGACAGGGCGGCGGGCGACGGAGGAGAGACCCAGTACTTC,CASSDRAAGDGGETQYF
TRBJ2-1,TRBD2,NA,15,TRBV19,TGTGCCAGTAGCCCGTCACTAGCGGGGGGCAATGAGCAGTTCTTC,CASSPSLAGGNEQFF
TRBJ2-7,NA,once,13,TRBV7-6,TGTGCCAGCAGCTTAGCGCGGGGCTACGAGCAGTACTTC,CASSLARGYEQYF
TRBJ1-3,NA,NA,16,TRBV9,TGTGCCAGCAGCGTTTTTTGGGGAGGCTCTGGAAACACCATATATTTT,CASSVFWGGSGNTIYF
TRBJ2-7,TRBD1,NA,14,TRBV5-1,TGCGCCAGCAGCTTGGCACAGGGGTCCTACGAGCAGTACTTC,CASSLAQGSYEQYF
TRBJ2-2,TRBD1,NA,16,TRBV6-5,TGTGCCAGCAGTTCTACCGGGACAGGGGTTTCCGGGGAGCTGTTTTTT,CASSSTGTGVSGELFF
TRBJ2-7,TRBD2,NA,18,TRBV5-4,TGTGCCAGCAGCTTAGACAGCGGGGGCCTCATTAGCTCCTACGAGCAGTACTTC,CASSLDSGGLISSYEQYF
TRBJ1-5,TRBD1,NA,15,TRBV6-1,TGTGCCAGCAAGGGACAGGGCGATATCAATCAGCCCCAGCATTTT,CASKGQGDINQPQHF
TRBJ2-2,NA,NA,12,TRBV6-1,TGTGCCAGCGGTAGGGGCACCGGGGAGCTGTTTTTT,CASGRGTGELFF
TRBJ1-3,TRBD1,NA,14,TRBV19,TGTGCCAGTAATCCACAGGGGACTGGAAACACCATATATTTT,CASNPQGTGNTIYF
TRBJ1-2,TRBD1,NA,16,TRBV6-1,TGTGCCAGCAGTGATTATTGGACAGGAGCTAACTATGGCTACACCTTC,CASSDYWTGANYGYTF
TRBJ2-7,TRBD1,NA,14,TRBV30,TGTGCCTGGAGGGGACAGGGGAAGAGCTACGAGCAGTACTTC,CAWRGQGKSYEQYF